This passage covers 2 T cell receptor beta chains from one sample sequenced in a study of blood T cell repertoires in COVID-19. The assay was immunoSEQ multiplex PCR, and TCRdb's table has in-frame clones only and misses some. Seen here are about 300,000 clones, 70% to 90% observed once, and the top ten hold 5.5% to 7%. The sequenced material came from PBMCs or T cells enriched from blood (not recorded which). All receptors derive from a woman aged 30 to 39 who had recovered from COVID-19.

The CDR3 loop reads CAWSLAAYEQYF. The DNA for the CDR3 is TGTGCCTGGAGTCTAGCGGCCTACGAGCAGTACTTC. The gene calls are TRBV30 and TRBJ2-7; 7 bases fit TRBD2. This CDR3 is 12 amino acids long. The V segment lost 2 bases and the J segment 2 bases; nucleotides outside the gene matches: 0. CDR1 and CDR2 from the germline V gene are GTSNPN and SVGIG (reference sequence). The full variable domain, its missing parts supplied by reference TRBV30 and TRBJ2-7, is SQTIHQWPATLVQPVGSPLSLECTVEGTSNPNLYWYRQAAGRGLQLLFYSVGIGQISSEVPQNLSASRPQDRQFILSSKKLLLSDSGFYLCAWSLAAYEQYFGPGTRLTVT.

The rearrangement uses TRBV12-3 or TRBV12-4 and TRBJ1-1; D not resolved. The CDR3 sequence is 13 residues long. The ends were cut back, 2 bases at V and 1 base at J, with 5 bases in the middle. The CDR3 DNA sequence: TGTGCCAGCAGTTTATGGCAGAACACTGAAGCTTTCTTT. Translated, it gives CASSLWQNTEAFF.